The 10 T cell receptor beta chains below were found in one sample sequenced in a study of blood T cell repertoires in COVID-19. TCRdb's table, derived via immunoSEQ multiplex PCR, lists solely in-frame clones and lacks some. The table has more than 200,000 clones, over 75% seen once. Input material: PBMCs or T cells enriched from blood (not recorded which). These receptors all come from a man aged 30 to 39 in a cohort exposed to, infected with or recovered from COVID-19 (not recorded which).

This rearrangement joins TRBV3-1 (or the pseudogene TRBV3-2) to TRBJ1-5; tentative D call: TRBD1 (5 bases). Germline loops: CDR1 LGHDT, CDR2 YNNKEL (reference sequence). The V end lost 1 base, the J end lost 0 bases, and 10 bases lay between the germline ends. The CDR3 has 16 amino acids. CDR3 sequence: CASSQVQEYSNQPQHF. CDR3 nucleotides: TGTGCCAGCAGCCAAGTACAGGAATATAGCAATCAGCCCCAGCATTTT.

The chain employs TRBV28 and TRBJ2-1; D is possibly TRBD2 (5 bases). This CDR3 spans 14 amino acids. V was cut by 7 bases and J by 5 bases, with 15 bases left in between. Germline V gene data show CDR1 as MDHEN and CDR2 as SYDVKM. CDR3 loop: CASTPHTRDNEQFF. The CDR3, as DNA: TGTGCCAGCACCCCCCACACGAGGGACAATGAGCAGTTCTTC.

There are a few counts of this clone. The CDR3 DNA reads as TGCAGCGTCGAGGGACAGGCCTCTGTAGAGACCCAGTACTTC. Encoded protein: CSVEGQASVETQYF. This chain connects TRBV29-1 to TRBJ2-5; 8 bases fit TRBD1. In germline, CDR1 is SQVTM, CDR2 ANQGSEA. The CDR3 covers 14 residues. V was pared by 6 bases and J by 4 bases, with 10 bases of the junction left unmatched.

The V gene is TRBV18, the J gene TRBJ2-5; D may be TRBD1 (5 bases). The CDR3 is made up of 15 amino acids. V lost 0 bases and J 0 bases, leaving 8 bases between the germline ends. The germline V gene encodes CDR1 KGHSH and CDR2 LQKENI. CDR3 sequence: CASSPPGANQETQYF. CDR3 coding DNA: TGTGCCAGCTCACCACCAGGGGCGAACCAAGAGACCCAGTACTTC.

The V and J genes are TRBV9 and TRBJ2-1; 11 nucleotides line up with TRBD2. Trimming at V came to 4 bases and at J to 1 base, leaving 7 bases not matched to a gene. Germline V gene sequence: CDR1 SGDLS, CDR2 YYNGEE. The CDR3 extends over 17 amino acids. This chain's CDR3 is CASSILAGGGSYNEQFF. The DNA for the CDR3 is TGTGCCAGCAGCATCCTAGCGGGAGGAGGGTCCTACAATGAGCAGTTCTTC. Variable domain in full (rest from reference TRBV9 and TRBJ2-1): DSGVTQTPKHLITATGQRVTLRCSPRSGDLSVYWYQQSLDQGLQFLIQYYNGEERAKGNILERFSAQQFPDLHSELNLSSLELGDSALYFCASSILAGGGSYNEQFFGPGTRLTVL.

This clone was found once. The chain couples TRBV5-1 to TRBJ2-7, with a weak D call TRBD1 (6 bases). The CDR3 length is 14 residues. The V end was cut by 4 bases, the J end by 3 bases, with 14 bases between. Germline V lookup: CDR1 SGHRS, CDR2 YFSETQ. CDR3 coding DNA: TGCGCCAGCAGCAACGGACAGAACCACTACGAGCAGTACTTC. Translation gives CASSNGQNHYEQYF.

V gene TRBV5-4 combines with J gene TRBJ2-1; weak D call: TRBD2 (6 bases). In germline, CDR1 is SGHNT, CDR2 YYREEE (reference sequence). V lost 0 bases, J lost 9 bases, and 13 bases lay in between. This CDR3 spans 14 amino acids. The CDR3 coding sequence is TGTGCCAGCAGCTTGGCCGGGGGAACGGGTGAGCAGTTCTTC. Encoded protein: CASSLAGGTGEQFF.

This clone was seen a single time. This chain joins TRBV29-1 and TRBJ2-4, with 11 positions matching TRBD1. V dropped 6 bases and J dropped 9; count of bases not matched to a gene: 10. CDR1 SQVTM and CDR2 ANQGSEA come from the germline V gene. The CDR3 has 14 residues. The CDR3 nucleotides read TGCAGCGTGACCATGGACAGGGGGCGAGGCATTCAGTACTTC. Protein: CSVTMDRGRGIQYF.

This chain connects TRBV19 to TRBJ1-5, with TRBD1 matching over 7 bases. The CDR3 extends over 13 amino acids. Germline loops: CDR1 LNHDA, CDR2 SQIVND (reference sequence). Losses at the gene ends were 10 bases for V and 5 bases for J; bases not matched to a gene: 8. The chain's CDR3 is CATRGRLDQPQHF. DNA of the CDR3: TGTGCCACCAGGGGGAGGTTGGATCAGCCCCAGCATTTT.

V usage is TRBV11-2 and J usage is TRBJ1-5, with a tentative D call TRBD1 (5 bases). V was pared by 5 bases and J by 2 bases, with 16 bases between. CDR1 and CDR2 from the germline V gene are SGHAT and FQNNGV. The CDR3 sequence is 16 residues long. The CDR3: CASSLGQGSRNQPQHF. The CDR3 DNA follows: TGTGCCAGCAGCCTGGGGCAGGGAAGCCGCAATCAGCCCCAGCATTTT.